The source of this T cell receptor beta chain is a study of circulating tumor DNA in untreated peripheral T-cell lymphoma. Study observations and caveats: In around 80% of patients, tumor-specific clonotypes were identified.

Remarks on this clone: Its specificity is not known.

Measured with immunoSEQ multiplex PCR; TCRdb has only the in-frame clones, and not every one. The sample includes about 10,000 clones, over 80% seen only once; the top ten take 2% to 2.5%. This receptor was identified in a human donor with peripheral T-cell lymphoma. Material: tumor tissue.

This chain's CDR3 is CASSNLQGAYGYTF. Here the CDR3 DNA reads TGTGCCAGCAGTAACCTTCAGGGAGCCTATGGCTACACCTTC. V usage is TRBV6-8 and J usage is TRBJ1-2, with a tentative D call TRBD1 (5 bases). Germline assignment: CDR1 MNHGY and CDR2 SAAAGT. CDR3 size: 14 residues. V lost 5 bases to trimming and J lost 4 bases, with 14 bases between them.